This T cell receptor beta chain appears in the sequencing data of a study of long-term antiretroviral therapy in people with HIV. Germline-derived CDR1 and CDR2 are SEHNR and FQNEAQ (reference sequence). Trimming removed 6 bases from V and 1 base from J; junction bases left unmatched: 7. CDR3 size: 15 residues. Overall study results and limits: Post-treatment diversity went higher with ART but stayed below transplant donor controls.

An immunoSEQ assay, version v3.0, was performed at survey level. Libraries were prepared by immunoSEQ multiplex PCR; TCRdb keeps only in-frame clonotypes and omits some of them. The repertoire holds roughly 9,200 clones, with roughly 80% as singletons. As to this clone: Its specificity is not known.

The clonotype was recovered from a man aged 40-55 years with HIV. The chain is built from TRBV7-9 and TRBJ2-3; 7 positions agree with TRBD1. The material was unsorted PBMCs, obtained 0.6 years before starting antiretroviral therapy. CDR3 DNA: TGTGCCAGCAGTCTAGTTGACAGGGGCACAGATACGCAGTATTTT. Protein sequence: CASSLVDRGTDTQYF.